This TCR beta chain was captured in a study of blood T cell repertoires in COVID-19. Measured with immunoSEQ multiplex PCR; TCRdb has only the in-frame clones, and not every one. Of around 310,000 clones detected, roughly 91% appear once; the ten largest clones hold roughly a tenth. With 2 bases clipped from V and 5 bases from J, the junction kept 9 bases outside the gene matches. Germline loops: CDR1 WNHNN, CDR2 SYGVQD (reference sequence). This CDR3 spans 16 amino acids. This clonotype originated in a woman aged 25 to 39 who had recovered from COVID-19. Sequenced sample: PBMCs or T cells enriched from blood (not recorded which). The chain links TRBV10-1 to TRBJ2-5, with 9 bases aligning to TRBD2. The CDR3 DNA is TGCGCCAGCAGTGAGAGTAGCGGGAGTGTAGGGGAGACCCAGTACTTC. It specifies CASSESSGSVGETQYF.